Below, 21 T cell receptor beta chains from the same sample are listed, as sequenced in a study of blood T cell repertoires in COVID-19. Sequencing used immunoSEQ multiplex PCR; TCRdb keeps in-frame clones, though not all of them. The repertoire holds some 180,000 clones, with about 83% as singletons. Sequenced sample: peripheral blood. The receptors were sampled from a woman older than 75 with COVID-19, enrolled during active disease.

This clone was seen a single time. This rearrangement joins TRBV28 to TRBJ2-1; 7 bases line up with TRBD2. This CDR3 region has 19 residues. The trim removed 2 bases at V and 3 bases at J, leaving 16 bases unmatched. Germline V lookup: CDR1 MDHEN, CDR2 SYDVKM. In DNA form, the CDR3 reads TGTGCCAGCAGTTTAGGGGCGGGAGTACTCCTCCTTGGCTACAATGAGCAGTTCTTC. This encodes CASSLGAGVLLLGYNEQFF.

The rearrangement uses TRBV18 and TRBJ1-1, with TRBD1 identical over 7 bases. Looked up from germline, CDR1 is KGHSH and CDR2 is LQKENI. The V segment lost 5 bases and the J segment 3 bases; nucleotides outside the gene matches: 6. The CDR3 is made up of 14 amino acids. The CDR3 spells CASSIAGTDTEAFF. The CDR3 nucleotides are TGTGCCAGCTCAATTGCCGGGACAGACACTGAAGCTTTCTTT.

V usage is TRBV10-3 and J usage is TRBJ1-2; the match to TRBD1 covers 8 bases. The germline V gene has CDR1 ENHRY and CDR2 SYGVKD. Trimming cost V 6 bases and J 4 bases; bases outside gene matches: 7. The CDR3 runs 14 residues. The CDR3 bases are TGTGCCATCAGCCTGACAGGGGAACGCTATGGCTACACCTTC. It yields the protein CAISLTGERYGYTF.

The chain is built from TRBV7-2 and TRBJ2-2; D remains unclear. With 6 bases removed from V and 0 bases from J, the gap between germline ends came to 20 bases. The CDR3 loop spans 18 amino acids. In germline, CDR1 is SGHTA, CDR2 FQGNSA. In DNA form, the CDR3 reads TGTGCCAGCAGTCTTAGGAGACTGGCCCCTCCGAACACCGGGGAGCTGTTTTTT. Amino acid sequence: CASSLRRLAPPNTGELFF.

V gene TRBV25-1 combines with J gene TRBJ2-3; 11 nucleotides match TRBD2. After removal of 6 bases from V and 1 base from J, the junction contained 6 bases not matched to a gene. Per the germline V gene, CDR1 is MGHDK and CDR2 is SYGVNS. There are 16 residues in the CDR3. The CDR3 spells CASSRTGLAGTDTQYF. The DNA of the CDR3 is TGTGCCAGCAGCCGAACGGGACTAGCGGGCACAGATACGCAGTATTTT.

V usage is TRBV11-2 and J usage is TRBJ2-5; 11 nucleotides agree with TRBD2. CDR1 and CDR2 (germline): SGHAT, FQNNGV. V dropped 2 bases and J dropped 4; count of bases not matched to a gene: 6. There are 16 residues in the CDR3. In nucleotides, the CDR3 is TGTGCCAGCAGCTTAATCCACGGACTAGCGGGAGAGACCCAGTACTTC. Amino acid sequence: CASSLIHGLAGETQYF.

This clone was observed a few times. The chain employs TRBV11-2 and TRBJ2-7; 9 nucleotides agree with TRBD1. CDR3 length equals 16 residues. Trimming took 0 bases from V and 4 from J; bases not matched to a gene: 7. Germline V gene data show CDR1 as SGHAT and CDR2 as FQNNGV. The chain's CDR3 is CASSLDPGQGPYEQYF. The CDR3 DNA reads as TGTGCCAGCAGCTTAGATCCCGGACAGGGGCCTTACGAGCAGTACTTC.

The CDR3 DNA sequence: TGTGCCTGGAGTGTTTGGACAGGGGTCAACGAAAAACTGTTTTTT. Translation gives CAWSVWTGVNEKLFF. The chain links TRBV30 to TRBJ1-4; 9 nucleotides match TRBD1. CDR3 length equals 15 residues. Trimming removed 0 bases from V and 8 bases from J; junction bases left unmatched: 7. Looked up from germline, CDR1 is GTSNPN and CDR2 is SVGIG (reference sequence).

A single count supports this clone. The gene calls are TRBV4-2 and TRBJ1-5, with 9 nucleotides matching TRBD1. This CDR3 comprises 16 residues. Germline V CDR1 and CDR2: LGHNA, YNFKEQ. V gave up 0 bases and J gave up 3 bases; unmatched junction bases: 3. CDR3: CASSQEGTGLNQPQHF. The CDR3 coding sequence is TGTGCCAGCAGCCAAGAAGGGACAGGGCTCAATCAGCCCCAGCATTTT.

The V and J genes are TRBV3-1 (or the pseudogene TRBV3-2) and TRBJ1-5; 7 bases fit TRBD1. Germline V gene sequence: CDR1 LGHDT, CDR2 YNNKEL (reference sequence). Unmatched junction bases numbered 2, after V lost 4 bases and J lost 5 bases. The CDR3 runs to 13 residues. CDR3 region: CASSRQGDQPQHF. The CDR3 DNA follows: TGTGCCAGCAGCCGACAGGGCGATCAGCCCCAGCATTTT.

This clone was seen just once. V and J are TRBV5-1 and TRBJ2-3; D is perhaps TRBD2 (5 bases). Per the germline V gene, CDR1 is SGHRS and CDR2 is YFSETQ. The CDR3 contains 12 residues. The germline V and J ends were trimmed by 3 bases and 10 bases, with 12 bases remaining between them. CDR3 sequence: CASSSDSYSQYF. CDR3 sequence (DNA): TGCGCCAGCAGCTCGGACTCCTATTCGCAGTATTTT.

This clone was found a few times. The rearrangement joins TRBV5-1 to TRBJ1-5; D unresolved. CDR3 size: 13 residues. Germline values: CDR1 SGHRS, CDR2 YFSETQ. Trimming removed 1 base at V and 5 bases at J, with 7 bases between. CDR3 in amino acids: CASSLQYDQPQHF. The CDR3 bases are TGCGCCAGCAGCTTGCAGTATGATCAGCCCCAGCATTTT.

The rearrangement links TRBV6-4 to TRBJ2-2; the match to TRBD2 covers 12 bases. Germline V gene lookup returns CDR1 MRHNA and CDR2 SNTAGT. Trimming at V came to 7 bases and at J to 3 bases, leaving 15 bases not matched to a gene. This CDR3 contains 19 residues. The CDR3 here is CASTTIGLAGFRYTGELFF. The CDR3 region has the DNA TGTGCCAGCACTACTATCGGACTAGCGGGGTTTCGGTACACCGGGGAGCTGTTTTTT.

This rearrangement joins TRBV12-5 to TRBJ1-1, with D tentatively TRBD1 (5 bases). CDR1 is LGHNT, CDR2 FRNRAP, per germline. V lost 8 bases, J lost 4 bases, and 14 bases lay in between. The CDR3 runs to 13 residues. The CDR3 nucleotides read TGTGCTAGTCTATATCGGGGGACCACTGAAGCTTTCTTT. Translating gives CASLYRGTTEAFF.

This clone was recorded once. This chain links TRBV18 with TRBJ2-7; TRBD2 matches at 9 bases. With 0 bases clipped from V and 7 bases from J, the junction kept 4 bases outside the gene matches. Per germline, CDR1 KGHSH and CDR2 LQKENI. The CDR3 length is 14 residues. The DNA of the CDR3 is TGTGCCAGCTCACCACCTCTAGCGGGGATTGAGCAGTACTTC. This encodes CASSPPLAGIEQYF. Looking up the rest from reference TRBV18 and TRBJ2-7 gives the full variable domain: NAGVMQNPRHLVRRRGQEARLRCSPMKGHSHVYWYRQLPEEGLKFMVYLQKENIIDESGMPKERFSAEFPKEGPSILRIQQVVRGDSAAYFCASSPPLAGIEQYFGPGTRLTVT.

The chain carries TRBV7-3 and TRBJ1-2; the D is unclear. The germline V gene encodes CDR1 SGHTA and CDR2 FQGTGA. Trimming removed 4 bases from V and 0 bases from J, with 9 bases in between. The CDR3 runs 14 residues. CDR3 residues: CASSSGSANYGYTF. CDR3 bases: TGTGCCAGCAGCTCGGGTTCGGCTAACTATGGCTACACCTTC.

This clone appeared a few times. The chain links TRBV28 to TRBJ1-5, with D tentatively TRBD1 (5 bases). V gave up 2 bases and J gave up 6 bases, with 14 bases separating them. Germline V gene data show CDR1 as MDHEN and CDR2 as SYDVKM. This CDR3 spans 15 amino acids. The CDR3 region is CASSLRQGGFQPQHF. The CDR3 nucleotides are TGTGCCAGCAGTTTACGGCAGGGAGGATTTCAGCCCCAGCATTTT.

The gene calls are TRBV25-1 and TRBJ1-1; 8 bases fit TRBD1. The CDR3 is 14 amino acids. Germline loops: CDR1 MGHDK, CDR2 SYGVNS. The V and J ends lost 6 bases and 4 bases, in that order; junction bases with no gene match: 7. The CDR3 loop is CASSDDRGFTEAFF. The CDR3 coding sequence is TGTGCCAGCAGCGACGACAGGGGATTCACTGAAGCTTTCTTT. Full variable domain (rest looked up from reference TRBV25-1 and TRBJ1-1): EADIYQTPRYLVIGTGKKITLECSQTMGHDKMYWYQQDPGMELHLIHYSYGVNSTEKGDLSSESTVSRIRTEHFPLTLESARPSHTSQYLCASSDDRGFTEAFFGQGTRLTVV.

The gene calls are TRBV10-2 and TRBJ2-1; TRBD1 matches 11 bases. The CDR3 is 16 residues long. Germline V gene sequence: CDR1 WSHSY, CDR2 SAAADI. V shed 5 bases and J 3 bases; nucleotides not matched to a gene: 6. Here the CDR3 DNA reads TGCGCCAGCAGTTGGGACAGGGGGTCGTACTACAATGAGCAGTTCTTC. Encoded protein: CASSWDRGSYYNEQFF.

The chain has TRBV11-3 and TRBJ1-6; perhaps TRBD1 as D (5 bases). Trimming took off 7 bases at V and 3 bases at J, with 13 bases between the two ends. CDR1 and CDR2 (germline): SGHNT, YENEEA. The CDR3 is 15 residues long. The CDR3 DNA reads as TGTGCCAGCATCCACGGACAAAGCTATAATTCACCCCTCCACTTT. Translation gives CASIHGQSYNSPLHF.

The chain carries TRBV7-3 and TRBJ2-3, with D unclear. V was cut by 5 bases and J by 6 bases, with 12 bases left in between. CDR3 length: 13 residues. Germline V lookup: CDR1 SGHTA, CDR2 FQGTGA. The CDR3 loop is CASSLAGIDTQYF. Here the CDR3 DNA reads TGTGCCAGCAGCCTTGCAGGAATTGATACGCAGTATTTT.